This T cell receptor (beta chain) was captured by sequencing in a study of control samples from healthy donors and cancer patients. The table lists this clone with a count of one. TCRdb's copy holds only in-frame clones and misses some; the assay was immunoSEQ multiplex PCR. Among 40,000 to 50,000 clones listed, roughly 83% were seen once. V trimming: 4 bases; J trimming: 8 bases; junction bases outside the gene matches: 9. Germline lookup yields CDR1 KGHDR and CDR2 SFDVKD. This CDR3 comprises 14 residues. This TCR was sampled from a man in his sixties in good health. The rearrangement links TRBV24-1 to TRBJ1-2, with 7 bases lining up with TRBD1. The source material was blood. CDR3 residues: CATSDSDRVGGYTF. Here the CDR3 DNA reads TGTGCCACCAGTGACTCCGACAGGGTGGGGGGCTACACCTTC.